Presented here are 32 T cell receptor beta chains from one specimen sequenced in a study of T-cell memory formation after mild COVID-19. TCRdb reprocessed the 5' RACE reads with MiXCR, giving one entry per CDR3 protein. In the table there are approximately 300,000 distinct CDR3 sequences, 8% to 10% of which are singletons. Source material: PBMCs or a T cell subset sorted from them (not recorded which). Receptors were obtained from a man aged 18 to 29 who had mild COVID-19 (a few samples of this study predate the infection). Cell type and time point are not known.

J is TRBJ1-3 and V is TRBV29-1; D is unresolved. The V gene's germline CDR1 is SQVTM and CDR2 ANQGSEA. The CDR3 loop spans 13 amino acids. Trimming left V 6 bases short and J 2 bases short, with 11 bases between. As DNA, the CDR3 is TGCAGCGTGAGTTTTGGGGCTGGAAACACCATATATTTT. Translation: CSVSFGAGNTIYF.

This clonotype came up a few times. This chain joins TRBV7-2 and TRBJ1-3, with D tentatively TRBD1 (5 bases). This CDR3 contains 16 residues. Looked up from germline, CDR1 is SGHTA and CDR2 is FQGNSA. V lost 5 bases to trimming and J lost 1 base, with 15 bases between them. CDR3 nucleotides: TGTGCCAGCAGCCCAGACAGTTCTCAGTCTGGAAACACCATATATTTT. Amino acid sequence: CASSPDSSQSGNTIYF.

This chain connects TRBV12-3 or TRBV12-4 to TRBJ2-3; D unclear. The CDR3 contains 14 residues. V gave up 6 bases and J gave up 6 bases, with 16 bases separating them. Here the CDR3 reads CASRPVRLGDTQYF. In DNA form, the CDR3 reads TGTGCCAGCAGACCAGTTAGGCTCGGGGATACGCAGTATTTT.

This chain's CDR3 is CASSLYFRGDYEKLFF. In DNA form, the CDR3 reads TGCGCCAGCAGCCTTTATTTCAGGGGTGACTATGAAAAACTGTTTTTT. The chain has TRBV5-1 and TRBJ1-4; D might be TRBD1 (6 bases). Trimming removed 4 bases from V and 6 bases from J, with 19 bases in between. This CDR3 has 16 residues. Germline CDR1 SGHRS, CDR2 YFSETQ. The entire variable domain, with the rest obtained from reference TRBV5-1 and TRBJ1-4, is as follows: KAGVTQTPRYLIKTRGQQVTLSCSPISGHRSVSWYQQTPGQGLQFLFEYFSETQRNKGNFPGRFSGRQFSNSRSEMNVSTLELGDSALYLCASSLYFRGDYEKLFFGSGTQLSVL.

The table lists this clonotype with a few counts. CDR3 amino acids: CASSLLEGYNSPLHF. In nucleotides, the CDR3 is TGTGCCAGCAGTTTATTAGAGGGCTATAATTCACCCCTCCACTTT. The rearrangement uses TRBV28 and TRBJ1-6; no definite D call. CDR1 and CDR2 (germline): MDHEN, SYDVKM. The CDR3 spans 15 residues. V lost 1 base and J lost 3, with 7 bases in between.

CDR3 nucleotide sequence: TGCGCCAGCAGCTTGGGACAGGGAAAGCCCCAGCATTTT. Amino acid sequence: CASSLGQGKPQHF. The gene calls are TRBV5-1 and TRBJ1-5, with 7 nucleotides matching TRBD1. V was clipped by 0 bases and J by 8 bases; unmatched bases: 2. The CDR3 spans 13 residues. Germline-derived CDR1 and CDR2 are SGHRS and YFSETQ.

This clonotype occurred many times. This sequence joins TRBV2 and TRBJ2-1, with a weak D call TRBD2 (6 bases). Germline assignment: CDR1 SNHLY and CDR2 FYNNEI. Trimming shortened V by 4 bases and J by 3 bases, and 10 bases separated the two germline ends. This CDR3 comprises 14 residues. Written as DNA, the CDR3 is TGTGCCAGCAGTGCGGGGGAGCTCTACAATGAGCAGTTCTTC. Protein: CASSAGELYNEQFF.

The chain employs TRBV6-2 or TRBV6-3 and TRBJ2-7, with 8 bases lining up with TRBD1. The CDR3 extends over 14 amino acids. The trim removed 6 bases at V and 2 bases at J, leaving 6 bases unmatched. The germline V gene has CDR1 MNHEY and CDR2 SVGEGT. The CDR3 spells CASSRQGMTYEQYF. Written as DNA, the CDR3 is TGTGCCAGCAGCAGACAGGGGATGACCTACGAGCAGTACTTC.

This chain uses TRBV2 with TRBJ2-7; unclear D gene. There are 10 residues in the CDR3. V was clipped by 6 bases and J by 3 bases, with 3 bases between them. In germline, CDR1 is SNHLY, CDR2 FYNNEI. The CDR3 DNA reads as TGTGCCAGCAGATTCTACGAGCAGTACTTC. Residues: CASRFYEQYF.

This clonotype was detected only a few times. The chain employs TRBV20-1 and TRBJ2-4, with 10 nucleotides matching TRBD1. CDR3 length: 14 amino acids. From germline, CDR1 is DFQATT and CDR2 SNEGSKA (reference sequence). Losses at the gene ends were 1 base for V and 11 bases for J; bases not matched to a gene: 8. CDR3 bases: TGCAGTGCTAGAGGCGGACAGGGGGGACGGCTTCAGTACTTC. Its translation is CSARGGQGGRLQYF.

The chain is built from TRBV7-2 and TRBJ2-1; 10 nucleotides match TRBD2. Germline CDR1 and CDR2: SGHTA and FQGNSA. The CDR3 length is 14 residues. J lost 9 bases, V lost 3 bases, and 5 bases had no gene match. CDR3 loop: CASSFGTSAVEQFF. The CDR3 DNA follows: TGTGCCAGCAGCTTCGGGACTAGCGCTGTTGAGCAGTTCTTC.

This clonotype was counted many times. The rearrangement uses TRBV6-4 and TRBJ2-6; D gene ambiguous. Germline CDR1 and CDR2: MRHNA and SNTAGT. This CDR3 region has 16 residues. Trimming left V 3 bases short and J 0 bases short, with 9 bases between. CDR3 nucleotide sequence: TGTGCCAGCAGTGAATCCTCACGCTCTGGGGCCAACGTCCTGACTTTC. Amino acids: CASSESSRSGANVLTF.

This clonotype occurred a few times. V and J are TRBV7-9 and TRBJ2-3, with TRBD2 matching over 10 bases. CDR1 SEHNR and CDR2 FQNEAQ come from the germline V gene (reference sequence). The ends lost 5 bases at V and 1 base at J; junction bases unmatched: 3. The CDR3 length is 15 residues. The CDR3 region is CASSTGTSGTDTQYF. The CDR3 DNA reads TGTGCCAGCAGCACCGGGACTAGCGGCACAGATACGCAGTATTTT.

V usage is TRBV11-2 and J usage is TRBJ2-5; the D gene is possibly TRBD1 (5 bases). This CDR3 has 13 amino acids. CDR1 is SGHAT, CDR2 FQNNGV, per germline. V lost 2 bases and J lost 7, with 11 bases in between. Here the CDR3 DNA reads TGTGCCAGCAGCTTAACGAGTACAGGGACCCAGTACTTC. It encodes CASSLTSTGTQYF.

This clonotype showed up just a few times. The V call is TRBV2, the J call TRBJ1-2, with D unresolved. Trimming pared 0 bases from V and 0 bases from J, leaving 5 bases between. The CDR3 contains 14 residues. Looked up from germline, CDR1 is SNHLY and CDR2 is FYNNEI. The CDR3 nucleotides read TGTGCCAGCAGTGAAGCCCCAGCTAACTATGGCTACACCTTC. This codes for CASSEAPANYGYTF.

In this sample, this clonotype turned up a few times. This chain links TRBV5-1 with TRBJ2-7; D is undetermined. Germline CDR1 reads SGHRS; CDR2 reads YFSETQ. V was clipped by 0 bases and J by 5 bases, with 12 bases between them. This CDR3 has 14 residues. The CDR3 DNA sequence: TGCGCCAGCAGCTTGGAGCATAAGGGCCACGAGCAGTACGTC. As protein: CASSLEHKGHEQYV.

The chain is built from TRBV12-3 or TRBV12-4 and TRBJ2-2, with 7 bases matching TRBD2. J lost 5 bases, V lost 2 bases, and 2 bases had no gene match. The CDR3 is 14 residues long. CDR3 in amino acids: CASSLPRGTGELFF. The CDR3 region has the DNA TGTGCCAGCAGTTTACCGCGGGGGACCGGGGAGCTGTTTTTT.

This clonotype was found many times. CDR3 DNA: TGCGCCAGCAGCGACCGACAGGTTCGCGGTACCGGGGAGCTGTTTTTT. Its translation is CASSDRQVRGTGELFF. The J gene is TRBJ2-2, the V gene TRBV4-3; a weak D match, TRBD1 (6 bases). V shed 5 bases and J shed 5 bases, with 18 bases lying between them. The CDR3 runs 16 residues. Germline V CDR1 and CDR2: LGHNA, YSLEER.

In DNA form, the CDR3 reads TGTGCCAGCAGTGAAGAGGTCGGCTCTATGGAGACCCAGTACTTC. This codes for CASSEEVGSMETQYF. The rearrangement joins TRBV2 to TRBJ2-5; D unclear. The CDR3 spans 15 residues. Germline lookup yields CDR1 SNHLY and CDR2 FYNNEI. The ends were cut back, 1 base at V and 5 bases at J, with 14 bases in the middle.

This clonotype was counted between two and nine times. The chain carries TRBV5-1 and TRBJ2-4, with TRBD2 identical over 14 bases. Trimming cost V 4 bases and J 2 bases; bases outside gene matches: 5. The CDR3 extends over 17 amino acids. Germline CDR1 is SGHRS and CDR2 is YFSETQ. CDR3 sequence reads: CASSPGLAGETKNIQYF. The CDR3 nucleotides are TGCGCCAGCAGCCCGGGACTAGCGGGGGAAACCAAAAACATTCAGTACTTC.

This clonotype was observed a single time. One base away lies a much larger clone, so this may be a sequencing read error. The rearrangement uses TRBV12-3 or TRBV12-4 and TRBJ2-1; 7 nucleotides align to TRBD1. CDR3 length equals 13 residues. The CDR3 DNA is TGTACCAGCAGTCCCGGGACAGTAAATGAGCAGTTCTTC. As protein: CTSSPGTVNEQFF.

This clonotype was counted between two and nine times. DNA for the CDR3: TGCGCCAGCAGCTTGAGGTCCGACAGGACCGGGGAGCTGTTTTTT. Translation: CASSLRSDRTGELFF. The chain employs TRBV5-1 and TRBJ2-2, with D perhaps matching TRBD1 (6 bases). From germline, CDR1 is SGHRS and CDR2 YFSETQ. CDR3 length: 15 amino acids. V was clipped by 1 base and J by 5 bases, with 12 bases between them.

This clonotype has more than one count but fewer than ten. The chain employs TRBV20-1 and TRBJ1-6; a possible D gene is TRBD1 (6 bases). The V gene lost 0 bases and the J gene lost 10 bases, with 16 bases spanning the gap. The CDR3 has 15 residues. The V gene's germline CDR1 is DFQATT and CDR2 SNEGSKA (reference sequence). The CDR3 protein is CSARDLGRGGSPLHF. The DNA of the CDR3 is TGCAGTGCTAGAGATCTGGGCAGGGGTGGATCACCCCTCCACTTT.

This clonotype was recorded a few times. The chain carries TRBV5-6 and TRBJ1-4, with a tentative D call TRBD1 (6 bases). Germline CDR1 and CDR2: SGHDT and YYEEEE. V shed 4 bases and J shed 3 bases, with 10 bases lying between them. The length of the CDR3 is 14 residues. CDR3 bases: TGTGCCAGCAGCGATAGGGGGGCTAATGAAAAACTGTTTTTT. It encodes CASSDRGANEKLFF.

This clonotype came up a few times. The chain uses TRBV7-2 and TRBJ2-7; 7 bases agree with TRBD1. CDR3 length: 16 amino acids. Trimming cost V 1 base and J 2 bases; bases outside gene matches: 8. Germline V gene sequence: CDR1 SGHTA, CDR2 FQGNSA. CDR3 coding DNA: TGTGCCAGCAGCTTAGTCGTAGGAAGGGGGCCCTACGAGCAGTACTTC. Its translation: CASSLVVGRGPYEQYF. Filled out from reference TRBV7-2 and TRBJ2-7, the complete variable domain reads GAGVSQSPSNKVTEKGKDVELRCDPISGHTALYWYRQSLGQGLEFLIYFQGNSAPDKSGLPSDRFSAERTGGSVSTLTIQRTQQEDSAVYLCASSLVVGRGPYEQYFGPGTRLTVT.

This clonotype was seen many times. J is TRBJ1-3 and V is TRBV29-1, with D possibly matching TRBD1 (5 bases). The germline gives CDR1 SQVTM, CDR2 ANQGSEA. The CDR3 extends over 14 amino acids. Deletions cut 2 bases from V and 5 bases from J, with 13 bases between. CDR3 region: CSVEQPGVRNTIYF. CDR3 DNA sequence: TGCAGCGTTGAACAACCGGGGGTACGAAACACCATATATTTT. Full variable domain (outside the CDR3, taken from reference TRBV29-1 and TRBJ1-3): SAVISQKPSRDICQRGTSLTIQCQVDSQVTMMFWYRQQPGQSLTLIATANQGSEATYESGFVIDKFPISRPNLTFSTLTVSNMSPEDSSIYLCSVEQPGVRNTIYFGEGSWLTVV.

V is TRBV28 and J is TRBJ2-7; 9 nucleotides line up with TRBD1. This CDR3 region has 14 residues. J gave up 6 bases and V 5 bases, and 8 bases lay outside the gene matches. From germline, CDR1 is MDHEN and CDR2 SYDVKM. In DNA, the CDR3 is TGTGCCAGCAGTCCCGGGGACAGGGATTCCGAGCAGTACTTC. Translation: CASSPGDRDSEQYF.

The chain has TRBV4-3 and TRBJ1-5, with a tentative D call TRBD1 (5 bases). Germline V gives CDR1 LGHNA, CDR2 YSLEER. With 0 bases removed from V and 7 bases from J, the gap between germline ends came to 13 bases. This CDR3 region has 15 residues. The chain's CDR3 is CASSQDLGRGQPQHF. The DNA of the CDR3 is TGCGCCAGCAGCCAAGATCTCGGCCGGGGCCAGCCCCAGCATTTT.

This clonotype was seen a handful of times. The V call is TRBV5-1, the J call TRBJ1-1, with TRBD1 as a possible D gene (5 bases). Germline V gene data show CDR1 as SGHRS and CDR2 as YFSETQ. The V end was cut by 0 bases, the J end by 1 base, with 10 bases between. This CDR3 spans 15 amino acids. The CDR3 loop reads CASSLEVGANTEAFF. The CDR3 nucleotides read TGCGCCAGCAGCTTGGAAGTCGGGGCGAACACTGAAGCTTTCTTT.

V gene TRBV27 combines with J gene TRBJ2-7, with a tentative D call TRBD1 (6 bases). V dropped 5 bases and J dropped 2 bases, with 16 bases sitting between them. Germline V lookup: CDR1 MNHEY, CDR2 SMNVEV (reference sequence). The CDR3 covers 15 residues. CDR3 in DNA: TGTGCCAGCAGTGGGGGACACCAACCCCCCTACGAGCAGTACTTC. As protein: CASSGGHQPPYEQYF.

This clonotype was detected ten times or more. This chain joins TRBV12-3 or TRBV12-4 and TRBJ2-4, with 10 bases lining up with TRBD1. CDR3 length: 14 residues. V gave up 5 bases and J gave up 7 bases; unmatched junction bases: 5. In DNA form, the CDR3 reads TGTGCCAGCAGTCAGGACAGGGGGTGGAACATTCAGTACTTC. Amino acids: CASSQDRGWNIQYF.

This clonotype was counted many times. The V and J genes are TRBV6-2 or TRBV6-3 and TRBJ2-7; D may be TRBD2 (6 bases). CDR1 is MNHEY and CDR2 is SVGEGT in the germline V gene. The CDR3 sequence is 14 residues long. Trimming shortened V by 6 bases and J by 3 bases, and 15 bases separated the two germline ends. CDR3 residues: CASSLNRGYYEQYV. The CDR3 region has the DNA TGTGCCAGCAGCCTAAACCGGGGGTACTACGAGCAGTACGTC.